This TCR beta chain was retrieved from a study of T-cell memory formation after mild COVID-19. At the level of the study: The study found TCR clusters largely donor specific.

CDR3 size: 15 residues. Trimming took 1 base from V and 2 from J; bases not matched to a gene: 2. In germline, CDR1 is LGHNA, CDR2 YSLEER. Study-wide points: Of the contracting clones, CD4+ ones lay mainly in CM and EM, and CD8+ ones in EMRA. Clones contracting over day 15 to 85 were CD4/CD8 balanced, with later expanders leaning CD4+. Some responding clones appeared in pre-infection memory, suggesting cross-reactive memory joined.

TCRdb itself ran the 5' RACE reads through MiXCR, one entry per CDR3 protein. The data contain around 340,000 distinct CDR3 sequences, roughly 14% of them singletons. On this clonotype itself: Its antigen remains unknown.

V is TRBV4-3 and J is TRBJ2-7; 10 positions agree with TRBD1. The sequencing sample was made of PBMCs or a T cell subset sorted from them (not recorded which). The receptor's source is a man aged 18 to 30 who had mild COVID-19 (a few samples of this study predate the infection). Cell type and time point are not known. DNA for the CDR3: TGCGCCAGCAGCCAAGCCGGGACAGGGGCCTACGAGCAGTACTTC. Translating it yields CASSQAGTGAYEQYF.